In this sample, the clone carrying this T cell receptor (beta chain) turned up a few times. Germline V CDR1 and CDR2: LGHDT, YNNKEL (reference sequence). CDR3 length: 17 residues. V shed 2 bases and J 5 bases; nucleotides not matched to a gene: 8. This record belongs to a study of blood T cells in healthy people across ages. Primed by a sample-barcoded 5' primer and a J-beta primer mix, a second PCR proceeded for roughly 6 to 12 cycles. TCRdb re-called the 5' RACE reads through MiXCR, storing one row per CDR3 protein. The table records more than 650,000 distinct CDR3 sequences, over 20% of them present only once.

The sample consisted of blood. This clonotype originated in a man aged 65 to 79 in good health. V is TRBV3-1 and J is TRBJ2-1; TRBD2 matches at 11 bases. Written as DNA, the CDR3 is TGTGCCAGCAGCCAAATACCCCCGGGACTAGCGGACAATGAGCAGTTCTTC. Its protein product is CASSQIPPGLADNEQFF.